The clone carrying this T cell receptor (beta chain) was counted at least ten times. The antigen remains unidentified. V gave up 6 bases and J gave up 0 bases, with 14 bases separating them. From germline, CDR1 is DFQATT and CDR2 SNEGSKA (reference sequence). CDR3 length: 14 amino acids. The sample belongs to a study of T-cell reconstitution after alpha-beta-depleted transplantation in children. A TCRbeta library incorporating unique molecular identifiers was prepared. TCRdb reanalysed the PCR reads using MiXCR and keeps one entry per CDR3 protein. The sample lists about 260,000 distinct CDR3 sequences; just under 8.5% were seen once. Findings of the study overall: After transplant, at about two months, alpha-beta T cells were reportedly derived from several hundred expanded graft clones. Diversity and T-cell counts at one year after transplant derived mostly from new T cells.

The TCR comes from a male patient under 18 who had a stem cell transplant for acute lymphoblastic leukemia, so the T cells may come from the graft donor. Source: PBMCs, mostly from graft donor cells, taken 180 days after TCRalphabeta/CD19-depleted stem cell transplant. This chain uses TRBV20-1 with TRBJ1-2; no clear D. In nucleotides, the CDR3 is TGCAGTGCGGGCAGTCTCCCATCTAACTATGGCTACACCTTC. Translation gives CSAGSLPSNYGYTF.